This T cell receptor beta chain was profiled in a study of T cell clonotyping in hematopoietic cell transplantation. TCRdb keeps only in-frame clones here, not all; method: immunoSEQ multiplex PCR. In the table there are more than 15,000 clones, more than 60% of which are singletons. Looked up from germline, CDR1 is GTSNPN and CDR2 is SVGIG (reference sequence). The germline V and J ends were trimmed by 2 bases and 7 bases, with 12 bases remaining between them. The CDR3 has 13 residues. V usage is TRBV30 and J usage is TRBJ1-5; tentatively, D is TRBD1 (6 bases). The receptor comes from a male patient between 50 and 60 years old who had an allogeneic stem cell transplant from an unrelated donor, so T cells may come from the graft donor. Some clones in this sample may be carry-over from other donors' samples. The sequencing here drew on PBMCs, taken 30 days after allogeneic stem cell transplant. CDR3 coding DNA: TGTGCCTGGAGTCCAGGGGATGGACAGCCCCAGCATTTT. Its protein product is CAWSPGDGQPQHF.